Shown below are 18 T cell receptor beta chains from a single sample sequenced in a study of T cell clonality in common variable immunodeficiency. Profiling relied on immunoSEQ multiplex PCR, and the TCRdb table lists in-frame clones only, not all of them. Sampling found some 40,000 clones, none seen once. Sequencing was performed on peripheral blood mononuclear cells. These receptors were obtained from a person aged 18 to 69 in good health.

This clone turned up a few times. A junction end diverges from the germline sequence, so it may reflect a read error. Sequencing ends 3 residues short of the CDR3 end; the germline J gene provides the rest. V gene TRBV7-7 combines with J gene TRBJ1-2, with 7 bases matching TRBD1. From germline, CDR1 is SSHAT and CDR2 FNYEAQ (reference sequence). This CDR3 spans 18 amino acids. The CDR3 bases that were read are TGTGCTAGCAGCTTAGCCCTCCGAAGACAGGGAGTCAGATACGAC. This gives the protein CASSLALRRQGVRYD. The whole CDR3 sequence is CASSLALRRQGVRYDYTF. Supplemented by reference TRBV7-7 and TRBJ1-2, the full variable domain reads GAGVSQSPRYKVTKRGQDVTLRCDPISSHATLYWYQQALGQGPEFLTYFNYEAQPDKSGLPSDRFSAERPEGSISTLTIQRTEQRDSAMYRCASSLALRRQGVRYDYTFGSGTRLTVV.

A remark on this clone: The sequence runs out 3 residues before the end of the CDR3; the remainder is reconstructed from the germline J gene. In the same sample, other DNA sequences code for this CDR3. The chain links TRBV2 to TRBJ1-3; 9 nucleotides line up with TRBD1. V lost 6 bases and J lost 0; bases outside the gene matches: 12. The CDR3 totals 18 residues. From germline, CDR1 is SNHLY and CDR2 FYNNEI. Incomplete CDR3 DNA: TGTGCCAGCAGGATCGCCGGGACAGGGACCTTCTCTGGAAACACC. Translation: CASRIAGTGTFSGNT. The full CDR3 is CASRIAGTGTFSGNTIYF.

A remark on this clone: The junction differs from germline at one of its ends, possibly a read error. Read data end 3 residues before the CDR3 end; the end is taken from the germline J gene. Other DNA sequences within the sample encode an identical CDR3. The chain employs TRBV5-1 and TRBJ1-3; TRBD1 matches 8 bases. This CDR3 is built from 18 residues. Germline-derived CDR1 and CDR2 are SGHRS and YFSETQ. The sequenced part of the CDR3 DNA is TGCGCCAGCAGCTTGCGGGGTGACAGGGGCGAATTTGGAAACACG. Protein sequence: CASSLRGDRGEFGNT. The complete CDR3 sequence is CASSLRGDRGEFGNTIYF.

This clone appeared many times. The read is 3 residues too short to cover the CDR3 end, so that end is filled in from the germline J gene. This sequence joins TRBV30 and TRBJ2-6; D remains unclear. CDR1 is GTSNPN, CDR2 SVGIG, per germline (reference sequence). The CDR3 runs 15 residues. Trimming pared 1 base from V and 0 bases from J, leaving 7 bases between. CDR3 DNA, as far as it was read: TGTGCCTGGAGTGGGGCCGACTCTGGGGCCAACGTC. It translates to CAWSGADSGANV. The entire CDR3 protein is CAWSGADSGANVLTF. Filled out from reference TRBV30 and TRBJ2-6, the complete variable domain reads SQTIHQWPATLVQPVGSPLSLECTVEGTSNPNLYWYRQAAGRGLQLLFYSVGIGQISSEVPQNLSASRPQDRQFILSSKKLLLSDSGFYLCAWSGADSGANVLTFGAGSRLTVL.

This clone was picked up many times. The CDR3 extends 3 residues past the end of the read, so its final part is completed from the germline J gene. J is TRBJ2-7 and V is TRBV12-3 or TRBV12-4, with TRBD1 matching 11 bases. The CDR3 runs to 15 residues. J was trimmed by 4 bases and V by 6 bases; bases with no gene match: 8. CDR3 region: CASRYGTGGRYEQYF. The covered CDR3 bases are TGTGCCAGCAGATACGGGACAGGGGGAAGGTACGAG.

This clone was recorded a few times. The read terminates 3 residues ahead of where the CDR3 ends, so the germline J gene completes it. The V gene is TRBV7-9, the J gene TRBJ2-7, with 10 bases lining up with TRBD2. The CDR3 runs 14 residues. The germline V gene has CDR1 SEHNR and CDR2 FQNEAQ (reference sequence). V trimming: 4 bases; J trimming: 4 bases; junction bases outside the gene matches: 4. The CDR3 is CASSSASGRYEQYF. The CDR3 DNA, read in part, is TGTGCCAGCAGCTCAGCTAGCGGGAGATACGAG.

As concerns this clone: The read halts 3 residues ahead of the CDR3 end, with the missing end drawn from the germline J gene. This chain links TRBV20-1 with TRBJ2-7; no reliable D call. From germline, CDR1 is DFQATT and CDR2 SNEGSKA (reference sequence). The V and J ends lost 0 bases and 4 bases respectively, with 10 bases between them. The CDR3 runs to 13 residues. The CDR3: CSARDPRRYEQYF. CDR3 bases read: TGCAGTGCTAGAGATCCGCGAAGATACGAG.

In its sample, this clone was seen many times. Read coverage stops 3 residues before the CDR3 terminus; the germline J gene supplies the remainder. This rearrangement joins TRBV5-4 to TRBJ1-1; possible D gene TRBD1, 5 bases. This CDR3 has 13 amino acids. V lost 4 bases and J 1 base, leaving 8 bases between the germline ends. Germline V gene data show CDR1 as SGHNT and CDR2 as YYREEE (reference sequence). The DNA read from the CDR3 is TGTGCCAGCAGCGGGGGGGGGAACACTGAA. It yields the protein CASSGGGNTE. The whole CDR3 protein is CASSGGGNTEAFF.

In this sample, this clone turned up many times. Mismatch with germline at one junction end may stem from a read error. The read stops 3 residues short of the end of the CDR3; the missing end is completed from the germline J gene. V usage is TRBV5-1 and J usage is TRBJ2-1, with 8 bases aligning to TRBD2. This CDR3 comprises 14 residues. Germline V lookup: CDR1 SGHRS, CDR2 YFSETQ. CDR3 sequence reads: CASSLGTSYDEQFF. The CDR3 bases that were read are TGCGCCAGCAGCTTGGGGACTAGCTACGATGAG.

In its sample, this clone was seen many times. Read sequence stops 3 residues before the CDR3 end, and the germline J gene provides the missing end. The chain recombines TRBV19 with TRBJ2-1, with 7 bases lining up with TRBD2. J lost 8 bases, V lost 6 bases, and 13 bases had no gene match. The length of the CDR3 is 15 residues. Germline V gene lookup returns CDR1 LNHDA and CDR2 SQIVND (reference sequence). CDR3 loop: CASRAGPGAGDEQFF. The CDR3 DNA, read in part, is TGTGCCAGTAGAGCGGGACCTGGGGCGGGTGATGAG.

This clone was observed at least ten times. The missing CDR3 end, 3 residues past where the read stops, is filled in from the germline J gene. The chain employs TRBV23-1 and TRBJ1-2, with 8 bases identical to TRBD1. TRBV23-1 is annotated as an ORF whose role is uncertain. The ends lost 4 bases at V and 7 bases at J; junction bases unmatched: 8. This CDR3 has 14 amino acids. Partial CDR3 DNA: TGCGCCAGCAGTCGGATGGACAGGGTGGTTGGC. Its protein product is CASSRMDRVVG. The CDR3, in full, reads CASSRMDRVVGYTF.

This clone came up many times. The read terminates 3 residues before the CDR3 end, so the remaining end is supplied by the germline J gene. This sequence joins TRBV2 and TRBJ2-4; 10 bases fit TRBD1. The CDR3 has 18 amino acids. CDR1 is SNHLY, CDR2 FYNNEI, per germline. With V trimmed by 0 bases and J by 8 bases, 13 bases remained unmatched. The DNA read from the CDR3 is TGTGCCAGCAGTGAAGCGCCCACGGACAGGGGGTCGTCGGACATT. It yields the protein CASSEAPTDRGSSDI. The entire CDR3 is CASSEAPTDRGSSDIQYF. Together with reference TRBV2 and TRBJ2-4, the CDR3 gives the full variable domain: EPEVTQTPSHQVTQMGQEVILRCVPISNHLYFYWYRQILGQKVEFLVSFYNNEISEKSEIFDDQFSVERPDGSNFTLKIRSTKLEDSAMYFCASSEAPTDRGSSDIQYFGAGTRLSVL.

This clone has ten or more counts. The read is 3 residues too short to cover the CDR3 end, so that end is filled in from the germline J gene. The chain employs TRBV18 and TRBJ1-6, with D perhaps matching TRBD1 (6 bases). Looked up from germline, CDR1 is KGHSH and CDR2 is LQKENI. Deletions cut 4 bases from V and 4 bases from J, with 20 bases between. The CDR3 covers 18 residues. CDR3 DNA, as far as it was read: TGTGCCAGCTCACTACGGCCCCAGACAGGCACATATAATTCACCC. Translation: CASSLRPQTGTYNSP. The entire CDR3 protein is CASSLRPQTGTYNSPLHF.

This clone occurred many times. CDR3 bases read: TGCGCCAGCAGCCCCCTGGGGACAGGCAAAACAAACACTGAA. It codes for CASSPLGTGKTNTE. In full, the CDR3 reads CASSPLGTGKTNTEAFF. V and J are TRBV5-1 and TRBJ1-1, with 8 bases fitting TRBD1. Sequencing ends 3 residues short of the CDR3 end; the germline J gene provides the rest. V lost 4 bases and J lost 2; bases outside the gene matches: 13. The CDR3 extends over 17 amino acids. Germline CDR1 SGHRS, CDR2 YFSETQ.

This clone showed up many times. Read data end 3 residues before the CDR3 end; the end is taken from the germline J gene. This chain joins TRBV5-1 and TRBJ1-1, with D perhaps matching TRBD1 (6 bases). The CDR3 has 12 residues. Germline CDR1 reads SGHRS; CDR2 reads YFSETQ. The V end was cut by 1 base, the J end by 5 bases, with 6 bases between. The CDR3 protein is CASSLQGTEAFF. The sequenced part of the CDR3 DNA is TGCGCCAGCAGCTTGCAGGGGACTGAA.

This clone was seen at least ten times. The read ends 3 residues shy of where the CDR3 ends; the end is completed using the germline J gene. The V call is TRBV6-2 or TRBV6-3, the J call TRBJ2-1; 12 bases fit TRBD2. Germline trimming cut 2 bases from V and 7 bases from J; bases unmatched to any gene: 6. Germline values: CDR1 MNHEY, CDR2 SVGEGT. This CDR3 comprises 16 residues. The CDR3 loop reads CASSYSKLAGGNEQFF. The CDR3 bases that were read are TGTGCCAGCAGTTACAGTAAACTAGCGGGGGGAAATGAG.

In its sample, this clone was seen many times. With the read ending 3 residues before the CDR3 end, the germline J gene is used to fill in that end. This chain joins TRBV10-1 and TRBJ2-3, with D perhaps TRBD2 (6 bases). Germline-derived CDR1 and CDR2 are WNHNN and SYGVQD (reference sequence). This CDR3 is 13 amino acids long. V gave up 7 bases and J gave up 4 bases, with 12 bases separating them. The CDR3 here is CASNGGNSDTQYF. The sequenced CDR3 bases are TGCGCCAGCAATGGGGGGAACTCAGATACG.

Ten or more counts support this clone. The read halts 3 residues ahead of the CDR3 end, with the missing end drawn from the germline J gene. V gene TRBV20-1 combines with J gene TRBJ2-2, with 8 nucleotides matching TRBD2. J was trimmed by 6 bases and V by 0 bases; bases with no gene match: 9. Germline assignment: CDR1 DFQATT and CDR2 SNEGSKA (reference sequence). This CDR3 is 16 amino acids long. The CDR3 sequence: CSARDVGTRVAGELFF. The covered CDR3 bases are TGCAGTGCTAGAGATGTGGGGACTAGGGTCGCCGGGGAG.